The 24 T cell receptor beta chains given below trace back to one sample, sequenced in a study of cytomegalovirus exposure and HLA in healthy donors. Use of 60 Vbeta and 13 Jbeta primers characterized the PCR. Generated by immunoSEQ multiplex PCR, the TCRdb table keeps only in-frame clones and is missing some. Here the sample spans over 95,000 clones, roughly four fifths being singletons. The sample taken for sequencing was PBMCs. The source of these receptors is a female donor in good health and CMV-seronegative.

This clone was recorded a few times. This rearrangement joins TRBV11-2 to TRBJ2-5; weak D call: TRBD1 (6 bases). The J call is in doubt because the DNA end fits TRBJ2-7 better. This CDR3 is built from 15 residues. The V gene's germline CDR1 is SGHAT and CDR2 FQNNGV. The CDR3 region is CASSATGPPAHEQYF. CDR3 bases: TGTGCCAGCAGCGCCACAGGGCCTCCGGCCCACGAGCAGTACTTC.

This chain joins TRBV9 and TRBJ2-5, with D maybe TRBD2 (5 bases). Near its end, the DNA agrees better with TRBJ2-7, so the J call may be wrong. CDR1 SGDLS and CDR2 YYNGEE come from the germline V gene. This CDR3 spans 16 amino acids. For the CDR3, the DNA is TGTGCCAGCAGCGACACCTCCGGTCTCGGGGACTACGAGCAGTACTTC. It is translated as CASSDTSGLGDYEQYF.

CDR3 in DNA: TGCGCCAGCAGCTTGGCCCCGACTAACTACAATGAGCAGTTCTTC. The encoded protein is CASSLAPTNYNEQFF. The J gene is TRBJ2-1, the V gene TRBV5-1, with D possibly TRBD2 on 5 matching bases. CDR3 length equals 15 residues. Germline V gene lookup returns CDR1 SGHRS and CDR2 YFSETQ. V lost 0 bases to trimming and J lost 3 bases, with 10 bases between them.

The chain carries TRBV5-1 and TRBJ2-7; 7 bases align to TRBD1. V trimming: 0 bases; J trimming: 6 bases; junction bases outside the gene matches: 3. Per germline, CDR1 SGHRS and CDR2 YFSETQ. CDR3 length equals 13 residues. CDR3 DNA: TGCGCCAGCAGCTTGGGACAGGGTCTCGAGCAGTACTTC. The encoded protein is CASSLGQGLEQYF.

The chain combines TRBV7-9 with TRBJ1-5; no firm D call. Germline V gene data show CDR1 as SEHNR and CDR2 as FQNEAQ (reference sequence). Trimming cost V 8 bases and J 2 bases, with 4 bases left between them. CDR3 length: 11 amino acids. The CDR3 is CASGGNQPQHF. CDR3 nucleotide sequence: TGTGCCAGCGGAGGCAATCAGCCCCAGCATTTT.

The chain employs TRBV27 and TRBJ1-5; D gene uncertain. V was pared by 3 bases and J by 0 bases, with 9 bases between. Germline CDR1 MNHEY, CDR2 SMNVEV (reference sequence). This CDR3 has 15 residues. CDR3 sequence: CASSFYGVSNQPQHF. CDR3 nucleotide sequence: TGTGCCAGCAGTTTTTACGGGGTTAGCAATCAGCCCCAGCATTTT.

This chain joins TRBV28 and TRBJ1-6, with D possibly matching TRBD1 (6 bases). The CDR3 has 16 residues. Trimming stripped 2 bases from V and 7 bases from J, with 15 bases between. Germline lookup yields CDR1 MDHEN and CDR2 SYDVKM. In DNA form, the CDR3 reads TGTGCCAGCAGTTTAGTGGGGGCGCATCGGAATTCACCCCTCCACTTT. Its protein product is CASSLVGAHRNSPLHF.

This clone has more than one count but fewer than ten. V usage is TRBV10-1 and J usage is TRBJ2-7; 7 bases are shared with TRBD1. The CDR3 runs 14 residues. V shed 6 bases, J shed 2 bases, and the junction held 7 bases outside the gene matches. Per the germline V gene, CDR1 is WNHNN and CDR2 is SYGVQD (reference sequence). CDR3 residues: CASSVAGTAYEQYF. DNA for the CDR3: TGCGCCAGCAGCGTTGCCGGGACAGCCTACGAGCAGTACTTC.

The CDR3 DNA sequence: TGTGCCACCAGCAGAGGGGGTAGGGGGCAGACAAACACTGAAGCTTTCTTT. This translates into CATSRGGRGQTNTEAFF. The rearrangement uses TRBV15 and TRBJ1-1; 7 bases line up with TRBD1. This CDR3 is 17 amino acids long. CDR1 and CDR2 from the germline V gene are LNHNV and YYDKDF (reference sequence). The J segment lost 2 bases and the V segment lost 1 base, leaving 10 bases of the junction unmatched.

A remark on this clone: Other DNA sequences in the sample encode the same CDR3. The chain employs TRBV5-4 and TRBJ1-1; TRBD1 is a possible D gene (6 bases). The V end was cut by 4 bases, the J end by 1 base, with 8 bases between. Germline values: CDR1 SGHNT, CDR2 YYREEE (reference sequence). The CDR3 is 13 residues long. As DNA, the CDR3 is TGTGCCAGCAGCCTGGACAGGAACACTGAAGCTTTCTTT. Its translation: CASSLDRNTEAFF.

This rearrangement joins TRBV13 to TRBJ2-7, with TRBD1 identical over 11 bases. CDR1 is PRHDT, CDR2 FYEKMQ, per germline (reference sequence). Losses at the gene ends were 1 base for V and 7 bases for J; bases not matched to a gene: 6. This CDR3 has 15 amino acids. Here the CDR3 reads CASSLVDRGRREQYF. CDR3 DNA: TGTGCCAGCAGCTTAGTGGACAGGGGGCGGCGGGAGCAGTACTTC.

This clone was recorded a few times. V usage is TRBV7-9 and J usage is TRBJ1-1, with TRBD1 as a possible D gene (5 bases). The V end lost 5 bases, the J end lost 1 base, and 11 bases lay between the germline ends. This CDR3 has 14 residues. Germline V gene data show CDR1 as SEHNR and CDR2 as FQNEAQ (reference sequence). The CDR3, as DNA: TGTGCCAGCAGCGGCCTGGGGGGGAACACTGAAGCTTTCTTT. Its protein product is CASSGLGGNTEAFF. Using reference TRBV7-9 and TRBJ1-1 for the parts outside the CDR3, the full variable domain is DTGVSQNPRHKITKRGQNVTFRCDPISEHNRLYWYRQTLGQGPEFLTYFQNEAQLEKSRLLSDRFSAERPKGSFSTLEIQRTEQGDSAMYLCASSGLGGNTEAFFGQGTRLTVV.

The CDR3 DNA reads as TGTGCCAGCAGCCCGACGACAGGAGCTAACTATGGCTACACCTTC. This gives the protein CASSPTTGANYGYTF. The chain is built from TRBV9 and TRBJ1-2, with a weak D call TRBD1 (6 bases). V lost 4 bases and J 0 bases, leaving 13 bases between the germline ends. CDR3 size: 15 residues. The germline V gene has CDR1 SGDLS and CDR2 YYNGEE.

The chain uses TRBV5-8 and TRBJ1-1, with D perhaps TRBD1 (5 bases). CDR1 is SGHTS and CDR2 is YDEGEE in the germline V gene. The V gene lost 4 bases and the J gene lost 5 bases, with 21 bases spanning the gap. This CDR3 is 16 amino acids long. In nucleotides, the CDR3 is TGTGCCAGCAGCACCTCTACGACAGCGCGGCGGACTGAAGCTTTCTTT. Its translation is CASSTSTTARRTEAFF.

This clone came up a few times. The gene calls are TRBV4-1 and TRBJ2-5, with 10 bases lining up with TRBD2. V was pared by 5 bases and J by 6 bases, with 9 bases of the junction left unmatched. In germline, CDR1 is MGHRA, CDR2 YSYEKL. The CDR3 contains 15 residues. The CDR3 loop reads CASSSRGSGGKTQYF. DNA for the CDR3: TGCGCCAGCAGCTCCCGGGGTAGCGGGGGGAAGACCCAGTACTTC.

CDR3 nucleotides: TGTGCCAGCAGCAAAGACAACCATCAGCCCCAGCATTTT. Its protein product is CASSKDNHQPQHF. The chain couples TRBV7-6 to TRBJ1-5; D unresolved. Germline V gene data show CDR1 as SGHVS and CDR2 as FNYEAQ. This CDR3 region has 13 residues. V was shortened by 5 bases and J by 5 bases, with 10 bases between the two germline ends.

V usage is TRBV5-6 and J usage is TRBJ2-7, with 7 bases aligning to TRBD2. The CDR3 runs to 15 residues. Germline V gene data show CDR1 as SGHDT and CDR2 as YYEEEE. V lost 1 base and J lost 3; bases outside the gene matches: 7. The CDR3, as DNA: TGTGCCAGCAGCTTGAGCGGGGATAGAGACTACGAGCAGTACTTC. Translation: CASSLSGDRDYEQYF.

This chain connects TRBV6-5 to TRBJ2-5, with a tentative D call TRBD2 (6 bases). Germline V lookup: CDR1 MNHEY, CDR2 SVGAGI. V lost 2 bases and J lost 5, with 15 bases in between. The CDR3 spans 15 residues. CDR3 sequence: CASSYIETSRETQYF. The DNA for the CDR3 is TGTGCCAGCAGTTACATAGAGACTAGTCGGGAGACCCAGTACTTC.

The rearrangement links TRBV6-5 to TRBJ2-5; perhaps TRBD2 as D (5 bases). The germline gives CDR1 MNHEY, CDR2 SVGAGI. CDR3 size: 15 residues. The V end was cut by 0 bases, the J end by 9 bases, with 17 bases between. The CDR3 DNA is TGTGCCAGCAGTTACTCCGGGAACCCCTTCGGGCCCCAGTACTTC. This codes for CASSYSGNPFGPQYF.

This clone was recorded a few times. The chain couples TRBV7-3 to TRBJ2-5; 8 nucleotides align to TRBD1. Per the germline V gene, CDR1 is SGHTA and CDR2 is FQGTGA. Trimming removed 1 base from V and 1 base from J; junction bases left unmatched: 8. CDR3 length: 17 residues. In DNA form, the CDR3 reads TGTGCCAGCAGCTTAAACAGGGGGTCCCCTACCCAAGAGACCCAGTACTTC. Translated, it gives CASSLNRGSPTQETQYF.

The chain has TRBV25-1 and TRBJ1-5; D is uncertain. This CDR3 spans 13 amino acids. Germline V gives CDR1 MGHDK, CDR2 SYGVNS. V lost 4 bases and J lost 9, with 13 bases in between. Written as DNA, the CDR3 is TGTGCCAGCAGTGCCTTGCCTGGGCGGCCCCAGCATTTT. Translating it yields CASSALPGRPQHF.

V and J are TRBV4-3 and TRBJ2-7; D is unresolved. The CDR3 loop spans 16 amino acids. Germline lookup yields CDR1 LGHNA and CDR2 YSLEER. Trimming left V 0 bases short and J 0 bases short, with 12 bases between. The CDR3 nucleotides are TGCGCCAGCAGCCAAGAGGCAAACAGTGCCTCCTACGAGCAGTACTTC. This sequence encodes CASSQEANSASYEQYF.

The chain joins TRBV4-1 to TRBJ1-1; 7 bases fit TRBD1. The CDR3 runs 14 residues. Germline V gene sequence: CDR1 MGHRA, CDR2 YSYEKL. With 4 bases clipped from V and 7 bases from J, the junction kept 9 bases outside the gene matches. CDR3 amino acids: CASSRGQGESEAFF. The DNA of the CDR3 is TGCGCCAGCAGCCGAGGGCAGGGGGAAAGTGAAGCTTTCTTT.

The rearrangement links TRBV6-6 to TRBJ1-3, with a weak D call TRBD1 (5 bases). With 0 bases removed from V and 4 bases from J, the gap between germline ends came to 7 bases. Germline V gives CDR1 MNHNY, CDR2 SVGAGI (reference sequence). The CDR3 extends over 14 amino acids. The CDR3 loop is CASSYSPGGNTIYF. DNA for the CDR3: TGTGCCAGCAGTTACTCCCCAGGGGGAAACACCATATATTTT.